This passage covers 18 T cell receptor beta chains from one sample sequenced in a study of T cell changes during pregnancy in multiple sclerosis. The table came from immunoSEQ multiplex PCR; TCRdb's copy has only in-frame clones and leaves some out. The sample lists 55,000 to 85,000 clones, around 90% occurring once. The sequences come from peripheral blood, collected in the second trimester of pregnancy. The receptors come from a female donor with multiple sclerosis, enrolled in a pregnancy study.

This chain uses TRBV7-2 with TRBJ2-7; 10 bases fit TRBD2. V shed 5 bases and J 0 bases; nucleotides not matched to a gene: 1. This CDR3 has 14 amino acids. Germline CDR1 and CDR2: SGHTA and FQGNSA. The CDR3 DNA sequence: TGTGCCAGCAGCCCTAGCGGGAGCTCCTACGAGCAGTACTTC. Translation gives CASSPSGSSYEQYF.

This clone is a singleton in its sample. Here the CDR3 reads CASSPLPYGYTF. The CDR3 DNA reads as TGTGCCAGCAGCCCCCTCCCCTATGGCTACACCTTC. The chain employs TRBV28 and TRBJ1-2; no firm D call. The CDR3 has 12 amino acids. The germline V gene has CDR1 MDHEN and CDR2 SYDVKM. Trimming cost V 6 bases and J 4 bases, with 9 bases left between them.

This rearrangement joins TRBV6-5 to TRBJ1-3; no definite D call. Between the trimmed V and J ends, which lost 5 bases and 2 bases, there was a span of 13 bases. The CDR3 length is 15 residues. The V gene's germline CDR1 is MNHEY and CDR2 SVGAGI. The CDR3: CASSNRAGTGNTIYF. As DNA, the CDR3 is TGTGCCAGCAGTAACCGCGCGGGTACTGGAAACACCATATATTTT.

In the case of this clone: At the DNA level, this CDR3 is encoded by other sequences in the same sample as well. V gene TRBV7-2 combines with J gene TRBJ1-6; TRBD1 aligns across 11 bases. The CDR3 loop spans 14 amino acids. V lost 1 base to trimming and J lost 10 bases; unmatched junction nucleotides: 0. From germline, CDR1 is SGHTA and CDR2 FQGNSA. The CDR3 here is CASSLGTGGSPLHF. The CDR3 DNA is TGTGCCAGCAGCTTAGGGACAGGGGGCTCACCCCTCCACTTT.

The chain recombines TRBV5-1 with TRBJ2-7; TRBD2 might be the D (5 bases). Germline V lookup: CDR1 SGHRS, CDR2 YFSETQ. CDR3 size: 14 residues. Trimming removed 5 bases at V and 5 bases at J, with 17 bases between. The CDR3 loop reads CASSSPGGHHEQYF. The CDR3 DNA sequence: TGCGCCAGCAGTTCCCCCGGCGGGCACCACGAGCAGTACTTC.

The chain has TRBV11-2 and TRBJ2-1; D might be TRBD2 (6 bases). The CDR3 contains 17 residues. The V gene's germline CDR1 is SGHAT and CDR2 FQNNGV. Trimming stripped 0 bases from V and 4 bases from J, with 16 bases between. The CDR3 is CASSLDRLGTGYNEQFF. DNA of the CDR3: TGTGCCAGCAGCTTAGACCGACTAGGCACGGGGTACAATGAGCAGTTCTTC.

This sequence joins TRBV19 and TRBJ2-7; tentatively, D is TRBD2 (7 bases). V was trimmed by 5 bases and J by 2 bases, leaving 13 bases between them. Germline lookup yields CDR1 LNHDA and CDR2 SQIVND (reference sequence). CDR3 length equals 14 residues. CDR3 sequence: CASSPSGGAYEQYF. The CDR3 DNA sequence: TGTGCCAGTAGTCCTTCGGGGGGCGCCTACGAGCAGTACTTC.

The CDR3 DNA sequence: TGTGCCAGCAGTGAATGGCGGGCGAACACTGAAGCTTTCTTT. Amino acid sequence: CASSEWRANTEAFF. The chain carries TRBV6-1 and TRBJ1-1; D remains unclear. With 2 bases removed from V and 1 base from J, the gap between germline ends came to 8 bases. The germline V gene encodes CDR1 MNHNS and CDR2 SASEGT. The CDR3 sequence is 14 residues long.

With regard to this clone: Germline and junction disagree at one end, which may indicate a read error. In the same sample, other DNA sequences code for this CDR3. V is TRBV6-6 and J is TRBJ1-1; 7 nucleotides line up with TRBD1. Germline CDR1 MNHNY, CDR2 SVGAGI (reference sequence). This CDR3 has 14 amino acids. The CDR3 sequence is CASKMTGTETEAFF. The CDR3 bases are TGTGCCAGCAAAATGACAGGGACGGAAACTGAAGCCTTCTTT.

The J gene is TRBJ1-1, the V gene TRBV7-2; D ambiguous. Deletions cut 5 bases from V and 0 bases from J, with 4 bases between. Germline CDR1 reads SGHTA; CDR2 reads FQGNSA. The CDR3 has 12 amino acids. CDR3 protein: CASSPMNTEAFF. The CDR3 DNA is TGTGCCAGCAGCCCCATGAACACTGAAGCTTTCTTT.

The chain combines TRBV19 with TRBJ1-2; TRBD1 might be the D (6 bases). Germline values: CDR1 LNHDA, CDR2 SQIVND (reference sequence). Trimming cost V 5 bases and J 3 bases, with 13 bases left between them. The CDR3 consists of 14 residues. The CDR3 region is CASSAARQDYGYTF. For the CDR3, the DNA is TGTGCCAGTAGTGCCGCGAGACAGGACTATGGCTACACCTTC.

The V gene is TRBV27, the J gene TRBJ1-3, with D perhaps matching TRBD1 (5 bases). The CDR3 totals 16 residues. Trimming pared 3 bases from V and 3 bases from J, leaving 15 bases between. Germline V gene sequence: CDR1 MNHEY, CDR2 SMNVEV (reference sequence). The CDR3 loop is CASSFPGRVVGNTIYF. In DNA, the CDR3 is TGTGCCAGCAGTTTTCCAGGCAGGGTAGTTGGAAACACCATATATTTT.

This chain connects TRBV2 to TRBJ2-4, with TRBD1 matching 8 bases. The germline V gene has CDR1 SNHLY and CDR2 FYNNEI. V was clipped by 4 bases and J by 5 bases; unmatched bases: 7. The CDR3 has 15 amino acids. CDR3 bases: TGTGCCAGCAGTGTGTCGCCAGGGGGCGAAAACATTCAGTACTTC. Translating gives CASSVSPGGENIQYF.

CDR3 nucleotide sequence: TGTGCCAGCAGCACGACTAGCGGGGGGAGGCTGTTTTTT. The encoded protein is CASSTTSGGRLFF. The rearrangement joins TRBV7-7 to TRBJ2-2, with 13 bases matching TRBD2. V dropped 5 bases and J dropped 13; count of bases not matched to a gene: 4. This CDR3 is built from 13 residues. Per the germline V gene, CDR1 is SSHAT and CDR2 is FNYEAQ (reference sequence).

The chain is built from TRBV6-1 and TRBJ2-7; D gene uncertain. CDR3 length equals 12 residues. From germline, CDR1 is MNHNS and CDR2 SASEGT. V lost 1 base and J 2 bases, leaving 3 bases between the germline ends. CDR3 loop: CASSEDTYEQYF. As DNA, the CDR3 is TGTGCCAGCAGTGAAGATACCTACGAGCAGTACTTC.

CDR3 nucleotide sequence: TGTGCAAGAGGGGGTACCAACACCGGGGAGCTGTTTTTT. It yields the protein CARGGTNTGELFF. V is TRBV2 and J is TRBJ2-2; a weak D match, TRBD1 (6 bases). Looked up from germline, CDR1 is SNHLY and CDR2 is FYNNEI. The CDR3 has 13 residues.

The rearrangement links TRBV5-1 to TRBJ1-2; D not resolved. The length of the CDR3 is 15 residues. Trimming took 0 bases from V and 5 from J, leaving 14 bases between them. CDR1 and CDR2 (germline): SGHRS, YFSETQ. CDR3 sequence reads: CASSLDGPRTYGYTF. As DNA, the CDR3 is TGCGCCAGCAGCTTGGACGGTCCCCGTACTTATGGCTACACCTTC.

The J gene is TRBJ2-1, the V gene TRBV13; 11 bases are a match to TRBD2. Germline V gene data show CDR1 as PRHDT and CDR2 as FYEKMQ (reference sequence). The length of the CDR3 is 15 residues. V shed 2 bases, J shed 4 bases, and the junction held 1 base outside the gene matches. The CDR3 here is CASSLLAGGYNEQFF. CDR3 DNA sequence: TGTGCCAGCAGCTTACTAGCGGGAGGATACAATGAGCAGTTCTTC.